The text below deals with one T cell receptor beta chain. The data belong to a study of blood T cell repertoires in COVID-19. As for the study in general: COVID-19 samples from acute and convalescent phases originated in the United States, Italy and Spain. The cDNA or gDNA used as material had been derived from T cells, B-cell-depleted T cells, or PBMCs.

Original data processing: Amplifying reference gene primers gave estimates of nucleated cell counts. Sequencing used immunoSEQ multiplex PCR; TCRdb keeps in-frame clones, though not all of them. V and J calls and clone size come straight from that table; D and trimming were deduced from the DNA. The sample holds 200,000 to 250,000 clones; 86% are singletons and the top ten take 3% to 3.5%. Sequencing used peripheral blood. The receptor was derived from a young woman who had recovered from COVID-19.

CDR3 in DNA: TGTGCCAGCAGTCCACAGCTGATGAACACTGAAGCTTTCTTT. Translated: CASSPQLMNTEAFF. The gene calls are TRBV2 and TRBJ1-1, with D hard to call. This CDR3 contains 14 residues. V was clipped by 5 bases and J by 0 bases, with 10 bases between them. In germline, CDR1 is SNHLY, CDR2 FYNNEI.